These 16 T cell receptor beta chains came from one sample sequenced in a study of Ad26.COV2.S vaccination and SARS-CoV-2 variants. Treatment meaning: some 20 received Ad26.COV2.S at low or high dose, single or two shots; about five received placebo; per-sample allocation not given. The samples were gathered on day 63 after the first injection of vaccine or placebo. Generated by immunoSEQ multiplex PCR, the TCRdb table keeps only in-frame clones and is missing some. The data contain about 350,000 clones, about 85% of them singletons. The material sequenced was peripheral blood, taken in a trial of Ad26.COV2.S vaccine versus placebo. Receptors were obtained from a person aged 18-60 years who received the Ad26.COV2.S COVID-19 vaccine or a placebo.

The gene calls are TRBV27 and TRBJ2-7; possibly TRBD2 for D (6 bases). Trimming took off 5 bases at V and 0 bases at J, with 17 bases between the two ends. The CDR3 is made up of 16 amino acids. Germline values: CDR1 MNHEY, CDR2 SMNVEV (reference sequence). The CDR3 protein is CASSPRAGGDSYEQYF. CDR3 in DNA: TGTGCCAGCAGTCCCCGCGCTGGAGGGGACTCCTACGAGCAGTACTTC.

The V and J genes are TRBV7-2 and TRBJ2-7; 8 positions match TRBD2. The CDR3 is 14 residues long. J lost 7 bases, V lost 2 bases, and 7 bases had no gene match. The germline gives CDR1 SGHTA, CDR2 FQGNSA. As DNA, the CDR3 is TGTGCCAGCAGCTTAATAGCGGGATCGTATGAGCAGTACTTC. As protein: CASSLIAGSYEQYF. The whole variable domain, remainder taken from reference TRBV7-2 and TRBJ2-7, is GAGVSQSPSNKVTEKGKDVELRCDPISGHTALYWYRQSLGQGLEFLIYFQGNSAPDKSGLPSDRFSAERTGGSVSTLTIQRTQQEDSAVYLCASSLIAGSYEQYFGPGTRLTVT.

In its sample, this clone was seen a few times. The chain links TRBV9 to TRBJ1-6, with 7 bases identical to TRBD1. The CDR3 is made up of 17 amino acids. CDR1 SGDLS and CDR2 YYNGEE come from the germline V gene. Unmatched junction bases numbered 3, after V lost 0 bases and J lost 0 bases. CDR3 loop: CASSVGDSLSYNSPLHF. The CDR3 region has the DNA TGTGCCAGCAGCGTAGGGGACAGCCTCTCCTATAATTCACCCCTCCACTTT. The full variable domain, its missing parts supplied by reference TRBV9 and TRBJ1-6, is DSGVTQTPKHLITATGQRVTLRCSPRSGDLSVYWYQQSLDQGLQFLIQYYNGEERAKGNILERFSAQQFPDLHSELNLSSLELGDSALYFCASSVGDSLSYNSPLHFGNGTRLTVT.

The chain employs TRBV7-9 and TRBJ2-1; TRBD1 aligns across 7 bases. The CDR3 loop spans 15 amino acids. The junction had 10 bases not matched to a gene; V was cut back by 6 bases and J by 5 bases. Germline values: CDR1 SEHNR, CDR2 FQNEAQ (reference sequence). The CDR3: CASSFYGTENNEQFF. CDR3 DNA sequence: TGTGCCAGCAGTTTCTATGGGACAGAGAACAATGAGCAGTTCTTC. The whole variable domain, filled in from reference TRBV7-9 and TRBJ2-1, reads DTGVSQNPRHKITKRGQNVTFRCDPISEHNRLYWYRQTLGQGPEFLTYFQNEAQLEKSRLLSDRFSAERPKGSFSTLEIQRTEQGDSAMYLCASSFYGTENNEQFFGPGTRLTVL.

This chain connects TRBV4-3 to TRBJ2-7; D perhaps matches TRBD1 (6 bases). CDR3 length: 15 residues. Germline CDR1 is LGHNA and CDR2 is YSLEER. The V gene lost 0 bases and the J gene lost 3 bases, with 12 bases spanning the gap. CDR3 bases: TGCGCCAGCAGCCAAGATCTTACAGGGAGCTACGAGCAGTACTTC. Encoded protein: CASSQDLTGSYEQYF.

This sequence joins TRBV28 and TRBJ2-1; TRBD2 matches 13 bases. This CDR3 contains 18 residues. With V trimmed by 6 bases and J by 3 bases, 11 bases remained unmatched. Per the germline V gene, CDR1 is MDHEN and CDR2 is SYDVKM. Here the CDR3 DNA reads TGTGCCAGCAGACCGTCACTAGCGGGAGGGCCGAGCTACAATGAGCAGTTCTTC. It encodes CASRPSLAGGPSYNEQFF. Supplemented by reference TRBV28 and TRBJ2-1, the full variable domain reads DVKVTQSSRYLVKRTGEKVFLECVQDMDHENMFWYRQDPGLGLRLIYFSYDVKMKEKGDIPEGYSVSREKKERFSLILESASTNQTSMYLCASRPSLAGGPSYNEQFFGPGTRLTVL.

This clone was counted a single time. CDR3 sequence reads: CASSGQGGQPQHF. The DNA of the CDR3 is TGCGCCAGCAGCGGACAGGGCGGACAGCCCCAGCATTTT. The V gene is TRBV4-3, the J gene TRBJ1-5; 8 bases fit TRBD1. Germline V lookup: CDR1 LGHNA, CDR2 YSLEER. This CDR3 has 13 amino acids. V lost 5 bases, J lost 7 bases, and 4 bases stayed unmatched.

V and J are TRBV5-4 and TRBJ1-4; a possible D gene is TRBD1 (5 bases). The CDR3 contains 16 residues. The germline V gene has CDR1 SGHNT and CDR2 YYREEE (reference sequence). V lost 0 bases and J lost 0, with 9 bases in between. The CDR3 DNA reads TGTGCCAGCAGCTTGGGAGGGGTTTCAACTAATGAAAAACTGTTTTTT. Translated: CASSLGGVSTNEKLFF.

The genes are TRBV19 and TRBJ1-6; D call uncertain. V was pared by 5 bases and J by 7 bases, with 12 bases between. The CDR3 spans 14 residues. The germline V gene encodes CDR1 LNHDA and CDR2 SQIVND (reference sequence). The CDR3 DNA reads as TGTGCCAGTAGTTTCCTCGGGGTAAATTCACCCCTCCACTTT. This gives the protein CASSFLGVNSPLHF.

J is TRBJ2-4 and V is TRBV7-9; 11 positions agree with TRBD1. Germline-derived CDR1 and CDR2 are SEHNR and FQNEAQ (reference sequence). CDR3 length: 16 residues. With 0 bases clipped from V and 4 bases from J, the junction kept 2 bases outside the gene matches. The CDR3 reads CASSLAGTGGKNIQYF. The CDR3 DNA is TGTGCCAGCAGCTTAGCGGGGACAGGGGGTAAAAACATTCAGTACTTC.

This chain links TRBV5-6 with TRBJ2-1; D is unclear. The CDR3 runs to 14 residues. Germline CDR1 reads SGHDT; CDR2 reads YYEEEE. Trimming stripped 3 bases from V and 6 bases from J, with 13 bases between. The CDR3: CASSWLLASNEQFF. The DNA for the CDR3 is TGTGCCAGCAGCTGGCTTCTCGCTAGCAATGAGCAGTTCTTC.

The chain employs TRBV7-2 and TRBJ2-7; 9 positions match TRBD1. V lost 1 base to trimming and J lost 3 bases; unmatched junction nucleotides: 10. Germline CDR1 SGHTA, CDR2 FQGNSA. This CDR3 has 17 residues. This chain's CDR3 is CASSLVRGQGLIYEQYF. In DNA, the CDR3 is TGTGCCAGCAGCTTAGTGAGAGGACAGGGGTTAATCTACGAGCAGTACTTC.

J is TRBJ2-1 and V is TRBV19, with 16 bases that match TRBD2. The germline V gene has CDR1 LNHDA and CDR2 SQIVND (reference sequence). There are 15 residues in the CDR3. V gave up 4 bases and J gave up 10 bases; unmatched junction bases: 4. The CDR3 loop is CASSKGLAGGYEQFF. The CDR3 DNA reads as TGTGCCAGTAGTAAGGGACTAGCGGGAGGGTACGAGCAGTTCTTC.

The V call is TRBV20-1, the J call TRBJ1-6, with TRBD1 identical over 7 bases. From germline, CDR1 is DFQATT and CDR2 SNEGSKA (reference sequence). After removal of 3 bases from V and 6 bases from J, the junction contained 11 bases not matched to a gene. The CDR3 runs to 16 residues. The CDR3 sequence: CSASEPAGQSNSPLHF. CDR3 nucleotides: TGCAGTGCTAGTGAACCGGCGGGACAGAGTAATTCACCCCTCCACTTT.

The chain uses TRBV19 and TRBJ2-3, with D possibly being TRBD1 or TRBD2 (7 bases each). V shed 6 bases and J shed 0 bases, with 19 bases lying between them. The CDR3 sequence is 17 residues long. Germline V gives CDR1 LNHDA, CDR2 SQIVND (reference sequence). The CDR3 sequence is CASSAPGGGSSTDTQYF. CDR3 bases: TGTGCCAGTAGCGCCCCAGGGGGGGGATCAAGCACAGATACGCAGTATTTT.

The chain links TRBV10-3 to TRBJ1-2; D unresolved. Looked up from germline, CDR1 is ENHRY and CDR2 is SYGVKD. V was pared by 10 bases and J by 4 bases, with 16 bases between. This CDR3 is 13 amino acids long. This CDR3 is CATGVGQSYGYTF. The CDR3 DNA is TGTGCCACCGGGGTAGGGCAGTCCTATGGCTACACCTTC.